These T cell receptor beta chains were read from a single sample in a study of technical replicates of blood from several donors. Assay used: immunoSEQ multiplex PCR; TCRdb lists only in-frame clones, some missing. The table shows about 14,000 clones, with roughly 80% occurring only once. Sequences were obtained from PBMCs. These receptors all come from a human donor in good health. The CDR3 runs from the conserved cysteine through the conserved F or W.

j_gene,v_gene,CDR3aa
TRBJ1-2,TRBV5-6,CASSLPGDNYGYTF
TRBJ2-7,TRBV30,CAWSLRQAWFF
TRBJ1-4,TRBV30,CAWSPGTGNEKLFF
TRBJ2-5,TRBV30,CAWSPGVETQYF
TRBJ2-5,TRBV29-1,CSVEQGARETQYF
TRBJ2-3,TRBV5-1,CASSLVMGSTDTQYF
TRBJ1-1,TRBV30,CARRELNTEAFF
TRBJ2-1,TRBV5-1,CASSLQGADEQFF
TRBJ2-3,TRBV20-1,CSAPSGTILYF
TRBJ2-7,TRBV11-2,CASSFGMGGGRTYEQYF
TRBJ1-1,TRBV5-1,CASSLDYGSTEAFF
TRBJ1-4,TRBV25-1,CASWTGGDNEKLFF
TRBJ2-2,TRBV27,CASRALGLADTGELFF
TRBJ2-7,TRBV5-1,CASSGTGQGAREQYF
TRBJ2-1,TRBV2,CASSAYVGGRQNNEQFF
TRBJ2-1,TRBV19,CASSIGRGPNYNEQFF
TRBJ2-2,TRBV4-1,CASSQEAGPHKTGELFF